The clone carrying this TCR beta chain was observed a few times. Its cognate antigen is unknown. This entry comes from a study of blood T cells in healthy people across ages. Study-level findings and limits: Whereas aged donors had fewer naive CD4+ cells, long-lived donors had more of them and higher diversity.

A J-beta primer mix and a sample-barcoded 5' primer were used in a second PCR of about 7 to 12 cycles. MiXCR, applied by TCRdb to the 5' RACE reads, yields one record per CDR3 protein. The repertoire has 550,000 to 650,000 distinct CDR3 sequences, about a quarter of them found once; the top ten carry over 3.5%. The CDR3 is made up of 16 amino acids. Germline CDR1 SGHRS, CDR2 YFSETQ. These same data were also listed under a study on T cells of mothers and their children. Turning to that study: Persistent microchimeric T cell clones were sought, and none were detected.

The TCR was taken from a boy between 2 and 15 years old in good health. J is TRBJ2-5 and V is TRBV5-1; D may be TRBD2 (7 bases). The J call may not be correct, given that the DNA end is closer to TRBJ2-1. The sequencing input was blood. CDR3 DNA: TGCGCCAGCAGCTTGGAGGGCAGGGGAGCGGGGAATGAGCAGTTCTTC. It translates to CASSLEGRGAGNEQFF.